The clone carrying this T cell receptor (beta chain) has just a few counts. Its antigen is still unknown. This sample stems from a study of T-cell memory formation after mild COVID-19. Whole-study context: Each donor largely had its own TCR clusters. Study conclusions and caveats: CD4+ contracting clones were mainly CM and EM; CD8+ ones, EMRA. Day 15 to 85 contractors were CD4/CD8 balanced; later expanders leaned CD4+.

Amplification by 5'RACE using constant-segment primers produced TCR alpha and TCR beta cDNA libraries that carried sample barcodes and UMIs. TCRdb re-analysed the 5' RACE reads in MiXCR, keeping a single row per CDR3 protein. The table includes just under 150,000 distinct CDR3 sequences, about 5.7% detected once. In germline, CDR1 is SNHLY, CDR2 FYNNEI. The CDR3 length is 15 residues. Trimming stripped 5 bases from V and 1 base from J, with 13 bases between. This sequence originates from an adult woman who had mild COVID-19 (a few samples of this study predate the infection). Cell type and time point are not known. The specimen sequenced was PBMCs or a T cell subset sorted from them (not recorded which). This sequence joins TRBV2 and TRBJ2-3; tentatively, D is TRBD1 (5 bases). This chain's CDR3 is CASSLLQGGTDTQYF. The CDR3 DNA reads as TGTGCCAGCAGTTTACTCCAAGGGGGCACAGATACGCAGTATTTT.